This TCR beta chain was captured in a study of blood T cell repertoires in COVID-19. The CDR3 loop spans 17 amino acids. Trimming left V 5 bases short and J 0 bases short, with 17 bases between. Germline V gene lookup returns CDR1 SGHAT and CDR2 FQNNGV. Clones were read by immunoSEQ multiplex PCR, and TCRdb kept only the in-frame ones, dropping some. The sample has approximately 470,000 clones; around 90% are singletons. Donors were grouped by their self-reported clinical history. The chain has TRBV11-2 and TRBJ1-3, with D unresolved. The clonotype comes from a woman between 18 and 30 years old who had recovered from COVID-19. Material for sequencing was PBMCs or T cells enriched from blood (not recorded which). The CDR3 is CASSLALKRRSGNTIYF. CDR3 DNA sequence: TGTGCCAGCAGCCTAGCCCTAAAGCGTCGCTCTGGAAACACCATATATTTT.